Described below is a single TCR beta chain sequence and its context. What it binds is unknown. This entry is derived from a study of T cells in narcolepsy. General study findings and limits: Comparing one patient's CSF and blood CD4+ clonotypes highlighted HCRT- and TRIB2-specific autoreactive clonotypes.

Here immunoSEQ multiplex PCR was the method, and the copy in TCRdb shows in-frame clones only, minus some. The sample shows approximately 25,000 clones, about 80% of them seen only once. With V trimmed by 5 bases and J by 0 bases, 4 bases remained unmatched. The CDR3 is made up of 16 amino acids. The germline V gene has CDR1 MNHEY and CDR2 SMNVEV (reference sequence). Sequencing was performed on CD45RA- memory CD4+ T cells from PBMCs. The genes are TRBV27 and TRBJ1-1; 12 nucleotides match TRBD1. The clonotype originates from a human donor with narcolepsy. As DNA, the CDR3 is TGTGCCAGCAGTAAAGGGACAGGGGGCATGAACACTGAAGCTTTCTTT. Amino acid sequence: CASSKGTGGMNTEAFF.